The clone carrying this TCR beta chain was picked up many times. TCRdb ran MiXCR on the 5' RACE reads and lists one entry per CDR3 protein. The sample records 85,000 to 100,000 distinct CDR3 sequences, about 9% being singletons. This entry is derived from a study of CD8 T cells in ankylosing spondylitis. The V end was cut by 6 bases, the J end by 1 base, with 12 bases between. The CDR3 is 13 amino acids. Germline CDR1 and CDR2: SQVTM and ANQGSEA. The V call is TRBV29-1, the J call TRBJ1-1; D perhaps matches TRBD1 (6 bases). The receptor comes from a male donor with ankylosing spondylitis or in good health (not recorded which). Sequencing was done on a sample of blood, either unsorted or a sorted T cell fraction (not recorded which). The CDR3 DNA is TGCAGCGTAACCAGGACAGCGAACACTGAAGCTTTCTTT. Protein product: CSVTRTANTEAFF.